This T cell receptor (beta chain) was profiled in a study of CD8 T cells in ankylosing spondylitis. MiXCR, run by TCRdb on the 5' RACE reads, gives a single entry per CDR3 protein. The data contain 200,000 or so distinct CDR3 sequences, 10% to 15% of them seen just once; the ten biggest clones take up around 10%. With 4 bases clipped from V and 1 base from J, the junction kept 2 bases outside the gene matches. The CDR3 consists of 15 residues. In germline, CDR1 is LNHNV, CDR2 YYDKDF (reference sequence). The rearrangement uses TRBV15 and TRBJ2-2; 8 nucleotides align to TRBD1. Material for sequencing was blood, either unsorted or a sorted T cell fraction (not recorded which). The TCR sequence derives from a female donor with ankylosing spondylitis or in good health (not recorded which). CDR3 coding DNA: TGTGCCACCAGCAAGGACAGGGTGAACACCGGGGAGCTGTTTTTT. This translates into CATSKDRVNTGELFF.